This T cell receptor beta chain was recorded in a study of T cells in Graves' hyperthyroidism and ophthalmopathy. Amplified TCR beta CDR3 regions came from RNA transcripts. Initially, a first-round RT-PCR of the TCR CDR3 employed the HTBI primer set. One entry per CDR3 protein, called by TCRdb with MiXCR from the multiplex PCR reads. The table shows 540,000 or so distinct CDR3 sequences, with around 16% occurring only once. Points from the study as a whole: A 13 V-J signature model discriminated ophthalmopathy versus stable hyperthyroidism.

CDR3 length: 14 amino acids. V was cut by 6 bases and J by 7 bases, with 18 bases left in between. This clonotype was seen a handful of times. Its specificity is unknown. This sequence joins TRBV12-3 or TRBV12-4 and TRBJ1-1; D remains unclear. Sequences were obtained from blood. This sequence was found in a young woman with Graves' hyperthyroidism. This chain's CDR3 is CASRSSGPPSEAFF. CDR3 DNA sequence: TGTGCCAGCAGGTCATCCGGGCCACCCAGTGAAGCTTTCTTT.